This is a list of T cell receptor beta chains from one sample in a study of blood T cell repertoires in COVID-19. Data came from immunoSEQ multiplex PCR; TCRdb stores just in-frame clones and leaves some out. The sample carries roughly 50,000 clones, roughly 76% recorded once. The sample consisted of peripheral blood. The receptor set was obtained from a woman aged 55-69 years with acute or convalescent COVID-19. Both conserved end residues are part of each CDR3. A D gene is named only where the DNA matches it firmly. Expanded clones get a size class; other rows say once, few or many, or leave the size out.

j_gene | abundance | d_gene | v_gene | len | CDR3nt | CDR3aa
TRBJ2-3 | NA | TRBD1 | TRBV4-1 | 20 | TGCGCCAGCAGCCAAGAATCCCAGCGAAGGGGGCCGTGGGTCACAGATACGCAGTATTTT | CASSQESQRRGPWVTDTQYF
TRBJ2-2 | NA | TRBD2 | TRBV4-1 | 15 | TGCGCCAGCAGCCTAATAGCGGGAGGTGCCGGGGAGCTGTTTTTT | CASSLIAGGAGELFF
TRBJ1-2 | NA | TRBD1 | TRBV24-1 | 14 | TGTGCCACCAGTGAGGCCGGGACAGACTATGGCCACACCTTC | CATSEAGTDYGHTF
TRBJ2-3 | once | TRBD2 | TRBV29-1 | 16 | TGCAGCGTTGAAGGATGGGCGGGGGGGATCGCAGATACGCAGTATTTT | CSVEGWAGGIADTQYF
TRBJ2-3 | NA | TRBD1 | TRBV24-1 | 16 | TGTGCCACCAGCCCCACCGGGACAGCCAGCACAGATACGCAGTATTTT | CATSPTGTASTDTQYF
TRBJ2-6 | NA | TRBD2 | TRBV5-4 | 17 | TGTGCCAGCAGCTCCGGGACTAGCGGCTCTGGGGCCAACGTCCTGACTTTC | CASSSGTSGSGANVLTF
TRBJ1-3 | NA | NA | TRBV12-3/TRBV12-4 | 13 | TGTGCCAGCAGTTTGAGCTCTGGAAACACCATATATTTT | CASSLSSGNTIYF
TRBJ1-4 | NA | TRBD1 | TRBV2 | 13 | TGTGCCAGCAGTGGGGACAGGGCTGAAAAACTGTTTTTT | CASSGDRAEKLFF
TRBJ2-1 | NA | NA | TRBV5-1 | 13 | TGCGCCAGCAAAGCAGGGGTGGATAATGAGCAGTTCTTC | CASKAGVDNEQFF
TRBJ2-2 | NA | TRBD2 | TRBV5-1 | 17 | TGCGCCAGCAGGGCCGGGACTAGCGGGAGGGCCGGCGGGGAGCTGTTTTTT | CASRAGTSGRAGGELFF
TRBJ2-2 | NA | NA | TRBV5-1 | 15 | TGCGCCAGCAGCTTGGGTGGAGCCAACACCGGGGAGCTGTTTTTT | CASSLGGANTGELFF
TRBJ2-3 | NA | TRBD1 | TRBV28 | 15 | TGTGCCAGCAGTGAAAGGACAGGGGGCGCAGATACGCAGTATTTT | CASSERTGGADTQYF
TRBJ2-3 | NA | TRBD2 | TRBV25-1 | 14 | TGTGCCAGCAGTGAATACGGAGCGGGGGGAACGCAGTATTTT | CASSEYGAGGTQYF
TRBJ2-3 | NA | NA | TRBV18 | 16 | TGTGCCAGCTCACCACCGGGGCACATCGGCACAGATACGCAGTATTTT | CASSPPGHIGTDTQYF
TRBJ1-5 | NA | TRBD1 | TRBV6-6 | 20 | TGTGCCAGCAGTCTTTTTGCTGACGGGACAGGGCATAGAGGCAATCAGCCCCAGCATTTT | CASSLFADGTGHRGNQPQHF
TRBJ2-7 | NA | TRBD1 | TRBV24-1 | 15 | TGTGCCACCAGCACGGGACAGGGAAAAAGCTACGAGCAGTACTTC | CATSTGQGKSYEQYF
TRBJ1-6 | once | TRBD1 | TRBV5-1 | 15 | TGCGCCAGCAGCACAGGGGTAATAGAGAATTCACCCCTCCACTTT | CASSTGVIENSPLHF
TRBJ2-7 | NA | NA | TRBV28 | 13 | TGTGCCAGCAGCCTAGGGGCAGCCTACGAGCAGTACTTC | CASSLGAAYEQYF
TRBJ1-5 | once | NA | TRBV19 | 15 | TGTGCCGGGAGTCCCGAGGGATACAGCAATCAGCCCCAGCATTTT | CAGSPEGYSNQPQHF
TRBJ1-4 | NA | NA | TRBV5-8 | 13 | TGTGCCAGCAGCTTGTACGGGAATGAAAAACTGTTTTTT | CASSLYGNEKLFF
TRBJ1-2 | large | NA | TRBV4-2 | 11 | TGTGCCAGCAGCCAAGGGAGTGGCTACACCTTC | CASSQGSGYTF
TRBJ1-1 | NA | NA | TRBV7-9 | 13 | TGTGCCAGCAGCTCCGATGACTGGATTGAAGCTTTCTTT | CASSSDDWIEAFF
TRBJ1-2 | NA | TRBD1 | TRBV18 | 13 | TGTGCCAGCTCACAGCAGGGGGACTATGGCTACACCTTC | CASSQQGDYGYTF
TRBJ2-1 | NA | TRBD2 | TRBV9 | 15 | TGTGCCAGCAGCGTAGACAGCGGGGACTACAATGAGCAGTTCTTC | CASSVDSGDYNEQFF
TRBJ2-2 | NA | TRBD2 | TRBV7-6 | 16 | TGTGCCAGCAGCCCCTTGGGTAGCGGGAGCCCCGGGGAGCTGTTTTTT | CASSPLGSGSPGELFF
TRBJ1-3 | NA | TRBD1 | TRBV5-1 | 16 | TGCGCCAGCAGTTCAGCGATCGGGACAGCTGGAAACACCATATATTTT | CASSSAIGTAGNTIYF
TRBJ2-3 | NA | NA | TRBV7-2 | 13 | TGTGCCAGCAGCTTAGAGAGAAAGGATACGCAGTATTTT | CASSLERKDTQYF
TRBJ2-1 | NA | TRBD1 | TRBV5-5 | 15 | TGTGCCAGCAGAAAAACCGGGACAGGTGCGAATGAGCAGTTCTTC | CASRKTGTGANEQFF
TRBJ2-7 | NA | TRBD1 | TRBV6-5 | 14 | TGTGCCAGCAGTTTCGGGACAGGGTTGGACGAGCAGTACTTC | CASSFGTGLDEQYF
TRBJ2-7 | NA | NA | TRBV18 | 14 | TGTGCCAGCTCACAGCGGACAGCCTCCTACGAGCAGTACTTC | CASSQRTASYEQYF
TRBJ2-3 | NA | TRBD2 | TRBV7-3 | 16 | TGTGCCAGCAGCTCCCGGGGGGGGCGAGGAACAGATACGCAGTATTTT | CASSSRGGRGTDTQYF
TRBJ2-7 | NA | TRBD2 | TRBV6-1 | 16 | TGTGCCAGCAGTGGGAAGACTAGCGGGAGAAGTAACGAGCAGTACTTC | CASSGKTSGRSNEQYF
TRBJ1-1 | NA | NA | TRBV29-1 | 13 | TGCAGCGTTCCCCGCCCCAGTCAAACTGAAGCTTTCTTT | CSVPRPSQTEAFF
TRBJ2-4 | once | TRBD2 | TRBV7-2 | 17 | TGTGCCAGCAGCTTAGGCCCGGGACTAGCGGGGAAAAACATTCAGTACTTC | CASSLGPGLAGKNIQYF
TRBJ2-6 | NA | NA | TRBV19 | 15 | TGTGCCAGTAGTAAGGACAACTCTGGGGCCAACGTCCTGACTTTC | CASSKDNSGANVLTF
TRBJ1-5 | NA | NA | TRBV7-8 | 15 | TGTGCCAGCAGCTTAAGTCCGGGGGTCTATCAGCCCCAGCATTTT | CASSLSPGVYQPQHF
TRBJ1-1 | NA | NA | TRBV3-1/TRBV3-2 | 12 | TGTGCCAGCAGCCAAGCATCAGGGGCGGCTTTCTTT | CASSQASGAAFF
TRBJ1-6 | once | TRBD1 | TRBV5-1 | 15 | TGCGCCAGCAGCTTGGCCGTTCAGGGGGCTTCACCCCTCCACTTT | CASSLAVQGASPLHF
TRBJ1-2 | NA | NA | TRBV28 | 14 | TGTGCCAGCAGTTTACGGGGAGGGAGTCGCGGCTACACCTTC | CASSLRGGSRGYTF
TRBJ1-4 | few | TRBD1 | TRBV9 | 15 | TGTGCCAGCAGCGCCGGGACAGGGGGCTATGAAAAACTGTTTTTT | CASSAGTGGYEKLFF
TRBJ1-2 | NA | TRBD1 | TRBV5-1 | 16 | TGCGCCAGCAGCCACCGGACAGGGGGCATCGTGGATGGCTACACCTTC | CASSHRTGGIVDGYTF
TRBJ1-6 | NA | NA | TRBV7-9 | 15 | TGTGCCAGCAGCTTTGAACAGGCGGCCAATTCACCCCTCCACTTT | CASSFEQAANSPLHF
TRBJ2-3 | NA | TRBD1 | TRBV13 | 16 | TGTGCCAGCACCCAACGAGGACAGGGGGCATCAGATACGCAGTATTTT | CASTQRGQGASDTQYF
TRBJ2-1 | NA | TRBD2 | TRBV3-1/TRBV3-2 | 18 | TGTGCCAGCAGCTCCCGATTAGCGGGACCCTTCTCCTACAATGAGCAGTTCTTC | CASSSRLAGPFSYNEQFF
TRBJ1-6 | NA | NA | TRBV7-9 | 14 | TGTGCCAGCACCCTCGACCAGGGGAATTCACCCCTCCACTTT | CASTLDQGNSPLHF